This TCR beta chain was recovered during a study of cytomegalovirus exposure and HLA in healthy donors. Study details: The same platform was used for the 100 to 150 validation repertoires and the roughly 730 first-cohort repertoires, a later analysis reported. Overall study results and limits: The listing of some 170 TCR beta chains classed them as cytomegalovirus-associated.

Sequencing was performed with immunoSEQ multiplex PCR; in TCRdb, only in-frame clones are kept and a portion is missing. The sample holds around 71,000 clones; around 95% are singletons and the top ten take 1.2% to 1.5%. The donors were members of the validation cohort comprising approximately 110 subjects, separate from the roughly 670-subject first cohort. The germline V gene has CDR1 MNHEY and CDR2 SMNVEV (reference sequence). Deletions cut 6 bases from V and 6 bases from J, with 20 bases between. The CDR3 contains 15 residues. Points on this clone: Its antigen is still unknown.

This chain joins TRBV27 and TRBJ1-1; a weak D match, TRBD1 (6 bases). This receptor was obtained from a man between 18 and 35 years old in good health and CMV-seropositive. The sample taken for sequencing was PBMCs. CDR3 protein: CASRSSRDISSEAFF. CDR3 in DNA: TGTGCCAGCAGGTCCTCTAGGGACATTTCTTCTGAAGCTTTCTTT.